A single sample gave rise to the 24 T cell receptor beta chains below, sequenced in a study of blood T cells in healthy people across ages. Sample-barcoded 5' priming and a J-beta primer mix drove a second PCR of 7 to 11 cycles. TCRdb re-derived calls from the 5' RACE reads in MiXCR, one entry per CDR3 protein. Here the sample spans fewer than 2,000,000 distinct CDR3 sequences, roughly two fifths being singletons. The sequenced material came from blood. Receptor source: a human donor in good health.

This clonotype was detected only a few times. The chain combines TRBV5-1 with TRBJ2-7; 7 nucleotides line up with TRBD1. This CDR3 contains 14 residues. The trim removed 3 bases at V and 7 bases at J, leaving 10 bases unmatched. Germline values: CDR1 SGHRS, CDR2 YFSETQ. Here the CDR3 DNA reads TGCGCCAGCAGCTCACAGGGGACATCGGGAGAGCAGTACTTC. It yields the protein CASSSQGTSGEQYF. Together with reference TRBV5-1 and TRBJ2-7, the CDR3 gives the full variable domain: KAGVTQTPRYLIKTRGQQVTLSCSPISGHRSVSWYQQTPGQGLQFLFEYFSETQRNKGNFPGRFSGRQFSNSRSEMNVSTLELGDSALYLCASSSQGTSGEQYFGPGTRLTVT.

This chain joins TRBV12-3 or TRBV12-4 and TRBJ2-5; 12 nucleotides agree with TRBD2. V dropped 6 bases and J dropped 0; count of bases not matched to a gene: 5. The CDR3 spans 16 residues. CDR3 protein: CASSKTSGGHQETQYF. In DNA, the CDR3 is TGTGCCAGCAGCAAGACTAGCGGGGGCCACCAAGAGACCCAGTACTTC.

Ten or more counts support this clonotype. V is TRBV7-2 and J is TRBJ1-2; D unclear. The V gene lost 1 base and the J gene lost 0 bases, with 6 bases spanning the gap. The CDR3 runs to 14 residues. Germline values: CDR1 SGHTA, CDR2 FQGNSA. In DNA, the CDR3 is TGTGCCAGCAGCTTAGTGGTATCTAACTATGGCTACACCTTC. Amino acid sequence: CASSLVVSNYGYTF.

In the case of this clonotype: An end of the junction does not agree with germline; a read error may underlie this. The chain is built from TRBV11-2 and TRBJ1-2, with no clear D. The CDR3 is 14 amino acids. CDR1 and CDR2 from the germline V gene are SGHAT and FQNNGV. This chain's CDR3 is CASSLVDSSYGYTF. The DNA for the CDR3 is TGTGCCAGTAGCTTAGTTGATTCCAGTTATGGCTACACCTTC.

As for this clonotype: This clone may be a read error of a much larger clone one base away. The chain employs TRBV12-3 or TRBV12-4 and TRBJ1-1, with D perhaps matching TRBD1 (6 bases). CDR3 length: 13 amino acids. V lost 6 bases to trimming and J lost 2 bases, with 10 bases between them. The CDR3 here is CASRVDSNTEAFF. CDR3 nucleotides: TGTGCCAGCAGGGTGGACAGCAACACTGAAGCTTTCTTT.

The chain recombines TRBV19 with TRBJ1-1; D perhaps matches TRBD1 (5 bases). Trimming shortened V by 5 bases and J by 0 bases, and 19 bases separated the two germline ends. This CDR3 comprises 17 residues. The V gene's germline CDR1 is LNHDA and CDR2 SQIVND (reference sequence). The CDR3 sequence is CASSRRDWQRVNTEAFF. The CDR3 nucleotides are TGTGCCAGTAGTCGCCGGGACTGGCAAAGGGTGAACACTGAAGCTTTCTTT.

The V call is TRBV12-3 or TRBV12-4, the J call TRBJ1-5, with TRBD1 identical over 8 bases. The CDR3 length is 14 residues. With V trimmed by 5 bases and J by 7 bases, 7 bases remained unmatched. The CDR3 sequence: CASSRGQADQPQHF. In DNA form, the CDR3 reads TGTGCCAGCAGTCGGGGACAGGCGGACCAGCCCCAGCATTTT.

This clonotype was picked up a small number of times. CDR3 loop: CASSGGGAGETQYF. CDR3 sequence (DNA): TGTGCCAGCAGCGGCGGGGGGGCAGGGGAGACCCAGTACTTC. The chain links TRBV9 to TRBJ2-5, with 9 nucleotides matching TRBD2. The CDR3 contains 14 residues. The germline V gene encodes CDR1 SGDLS and CDR2 YYNGEE. Trimming removed 3 bases from V and 5 bases from J; junction bases left unmatched: 5.

This clonotype appeared many times. The chain joins TRBV25-1 to TRBJ2-5; 7 bases fit TRBD2. This CDR3 spans 13 amino acids. The junction had 5 bases not matched to a gene; V was cut back by 8 bases and J by 2 bases. Looked up from germline, CDR1 is MGHDK and CDR2 is SYGVNS. CDR3 loop: CASGRAGQETQYF. CDR3 coding DNA: TGTGCCAGCGGCCGAGCGGGGCAAGAGACCCAGTACTTC. The variable domain in full, with the rest retrieved from reference TRBV25-1 and TRBJ2-5, is EADIYQTPRYLVIGTGKKITLECSQTMGHDKMYWYQQDPGMELHLIHYSYGVNSTEKGDLSSESTVSRIRTEHFPLTLESARPSHTSQYLCASGRAGQETQYFGPGTRLLVL.

This clonotype was detected only a few times. The J gene is TRBJ1-5, the V gene TRBV20-1; tentative D call: TRBD1 (5 bases). Trimming shortened V by 6 bases and J by 0 bases, and 12 bases separated the two germline ends. The V gene's germline CDR1 is DFQATT and CDR2 SNEGSKA (reference sequence). The CDR3 is 14 amino acids. CDR3 region: CSAQTVYSNQPQHF. For the CDR3, the DNA is TGCAGTGCCCAGACAGTATATAGCAATCAGCCCCAGCATTTT.

This chain joins TRBV20-1 and TRBJ2-4; D not certain. V shed 1 base and J shed 0 bases, with 7 bases lying between them. This CDR3 region has 14 residues. The germline gives CDR1 DFQATT, CDR2 SNEGSKA (reference sequence). DNA of the CDR3: TGCAGTGCTAGAGGGGGATCAGCCAAAAACATTCAGTACTTC. Protein: CSARGGSAKNIQYF.

Note on this clonotype: The junction departs from the called germline gene at one end, perhaps through a read error. V gene TRBV10-3 combines with J gene TRBJ1-3; no clear D gene. CDR3 length: 13 residues. Germline V gene sequence: CDR1 ENHRY, CDR2 SYGVKD. CDR3 sequence (DNA): TGTGCCATGGGAGAGGACTCTAGAAACACCATATATTTT. This translates into CAMGEDSRNTIYF.

V gene TRBV29-1 combines with J gene TRBJ1-2, with a weak D call TRBD1 (5 bases). This CDR3 has 13 amino acids. The V and J ends lost 4 bases and 6 bases respectively, with 15 bases between them. CDR1 SQVTM and CDR2 ANQGSEA come from the germline V gene. The CDR3 DNA reads as TGCAGCGTTGGGCCGAAAGGGGATCATGGCTACACCTTC. Translating it yields CSVGPKGDHGYTF.

Comments on this clonotype: At one end the junction does not follow the germline gene, possibly because of a read error. The J gene is TRBJ1-2, the V gene TRBV3-1; D is unclear. Per the germline V gene, CDR1 is LGHDT and CDR2 is YNNKEL (reference sequence). This CDR3 is built from 14 residues. The CDR3 DNA reads as TGTGTCAGCAGCCAGCAGTTCGCTAACTATGGCTACACCTTC. Residues: CVSSQQFANYGYTF. The whole variable domain, remainder taken from reference TRBV3-1 and TRBJ1-2, is DTAVSQTPKYLVTQMGNDKSIKCEQNLGHDTMYWYKQDSKKFLKIMFSYNNKELIINETVPNRFSPKSPDKAHLNLHINSLELGDSAVYFCVSSQQFANYGYTFGSGTRLTVV.

As for this clonotype: A much larger clone differs from this one at a single base, so this may be a read error. The chain couples TRBV28 to TRBJ2-1; D might be TRBD1 or TRBD2, each matching 5 bases. V was shortened by 4 bases and J by 13 bases, with 14 bases between the two germline ends. Germline values: CDR1 MDHEN, CDR2 SYDVKM. The CDR3 contains 12 residues. CDR3 protein: CASSSGPPTQFF. CDR3 coding DNA: TGTGCCAGCAGTTCGGGACCCCCCACCCAGTTCTTC.

The chain links TRBV12-3 or TRBV12-4 to TRBJ1-3; perhaps TRBD1 as D (6 bases). The CDR3 totals 15 residues. Between the trimmed V and J ends, which lost 3 bases and 0 bases, there was a span of 9 bases. DNA for the CDR3: TGTGCCAGCAGTTTTCAGGGGCCCTCTGGAAACACCATATATTTT. Protein product: CASSFQGPSGNTIYF.

Only a few counts were recorded for this clonotype. The chain is built from TRBV7-2 and TRBJ1-2, with no clear D. The CDR3 spans 15 residues. Looked up from germline, CDR1 is SGHTA and CDR2 is FQGNSA. Trimming cost V 9 bases and J 0 bases, with 17 bases left between them. Written as DNA, the CDR3 is TGTGCCAGTAGCCTCGGTGGACCGACTAACTATGGCTACACCTTC. It translates to CASSLGGPTNYGYTF. Complete variable domain (other parts from reference TRBV7-2 and TRBJ1-2): GAGVSQSPSNKVTEKGKDVELRCDPISGHTALYWYRQSLGQGLEFLIYFQGNSAPDKSGLPSDRFSAERTGGSVSTLTIQRTQQEDSAVYLCASSLGGPTNYGYTFGSGTRLTVV.

A few counts support this clonotype. V gene TRBV5-6 combines with J gene TRBJ1-2, with TRBD1 matching 11 bases. J gave up 0 bases and V 0 bases, and 4 bases lay outside the gene matches. In germline, CDR1 is SGHDT, CDR2 YYEEEE. CDR3 size: 17 residues. CDR3 DNA sequence: TGTGCCAGCAGCTTGGCTGGGACAGGGGGATCTAACTATGGCTACACCTTC. Translating gives CASSLAGTGGSNYGYTF.

The chain carries TRBV6-5 and TRBJ1-2, with D hard to call. The CDR3 runs 14 residues. Germline CDR1 reads MNHEY; CDR2 reads SVGAGI. V lost 6 bases to trimming and J lost 4 bases, with 15 bases between them. In DNA, the CDR3 is TGTGCCAGCAGCCCCGACGTAAACTTCTATGGCTACACCTTC. Translated, it gives CASSPDVNFYGYTF.

The chain combines TRBV29-1 with TRBJ2-7, with D possibly called TRBD1 or TRBD2 (5 bases each). CDR1 is SQVTM, CDR2 ANQGSEA, per germline. The CDR3 spans 17 residues. Deletions cut 3 bases from V and 4 bases from J, with 25 bases between. The DNA of the CDR3 is TGCAGCGTTGATGAGGGTCTAGGAACGGGCAGGGATTACGAGCAGTACTTC. The encoded protein is CSVDEGLGTGRDYEQYF.

This clonotype was seen only a few times. The gene calls are TRBV15 and TRBJ2-1; TRBD2 aligns across 9 bases. CDR1 is LNHNV, CDR2 YYDKDF, per germline (reference sequence). The CDR3 is made up of 16 amino acids. Unmatched junction bases numbered 5, after V lost 2 bases and J lost 3 bases. Here the CDR3 reads CATSRQLAGVYNEQFF. CDR3 nucleotides: TGTGCCACCAGCAGACAACTAGCGGGTGTCTACAATGAGCAGTTCTTC.

The chain has TRBV7-2 and TRBJ2-3; D is unclear. This CDR3 is built from 17 residues. V lost 2 bases and J lost 1, with 16 bases in between. Germline V gene sequence: CDR1 SGHTA, CDR2 FQGNSA. CDR3 sequence reads: CASSLISLSVGTDTQYF. The CDR3, as DNA: TGTGCCAGCAGCTTAATTTCGTTGTCGGTGGGCACAGATACGCAGTATTTT.

CDR3 loop: CASTFSGGPFTDTQYF. DNA for the CDR3: TGTGCCAGCACCTTCAGCGGGGGGCCCTTCACAGATACGCAGTATTTT. This chain uses TRBV28 with TRBJ2-3, with 9 bases identical to TRBD2. The CDR3 spans 16 residues. V lost 7 bases and J lost 2; bases outside the gene matches: 10. The germline CDR1 and CDR2 sequences are MDHEN and SYDVKM.

Comments on this clonotype: The germline gene is not matched at one end of the junction; a read error may be the cause. This chain uses TRBV20-1 with TRBJ1-3, with TRBD1 matching 7 bases. Germline CDR1 DFQATT, CDR2 SNEGSKA (reference sequence). The CDR3 is made up of 16 amino acids. CDR3 sequence (DNA): TGCAGTGTTAGAGTCGATGCAGGGGGTTTTGGAAACACCATATATTTT. As protein: CSVRVDAGGFGNTIYF.